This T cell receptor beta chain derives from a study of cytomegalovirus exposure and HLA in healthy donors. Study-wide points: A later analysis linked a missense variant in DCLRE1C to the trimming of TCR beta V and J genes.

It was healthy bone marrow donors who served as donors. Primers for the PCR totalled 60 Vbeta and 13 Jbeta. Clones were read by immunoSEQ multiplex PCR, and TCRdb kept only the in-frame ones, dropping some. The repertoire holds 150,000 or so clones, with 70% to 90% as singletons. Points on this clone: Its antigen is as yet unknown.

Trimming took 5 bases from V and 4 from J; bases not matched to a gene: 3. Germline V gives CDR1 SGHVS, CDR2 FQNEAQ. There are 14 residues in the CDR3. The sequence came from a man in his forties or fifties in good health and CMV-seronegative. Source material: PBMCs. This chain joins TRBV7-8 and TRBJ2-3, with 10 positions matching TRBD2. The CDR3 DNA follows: TGTGCCAGCAGCGCCCTAGCGGGAGCAGATACGCAGTATTTT. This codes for CASSALAGADTQYF.